These T cell receptor beta chains were read from a single sample in a study of shared T cell receptors in the human thymus. The table came from immunoSEQ multiplex PCR; TCRdb's copy has only in-frame clones and leaves some out. This sample has just under 550,000 clones, with 78% found just once. The data also belong to a second study, concerning human thymus T cells.

The sample consisted of thymocytes. Source of these receptors: a boy less than two years old with a congenital heart defect. The CDR3 runs from the conserved cysteine through the conserved F or W. Fields, in order: D gene, CDR3 length, V gene, clone size, J gene, CDR3 DNA, CDR3 protein. The D gene is left open where the match is weak. Clone size is not always given. Where it is, it says once, few, many or a class for expanded clones.

>TRBD2|16|TRBV19|few|TRBJ2-3
TGTGCCAGTAGTGAGACTAGCGGGAAGCGCACAGATACGCAGTATTTT
CASSETSGKRTDTQYF
>-|15|TRBV5-1|-|TRBJ2-3
TGCGCCAGCAGCTTGGAGATAGGGGTGGGAGATACGCAGTATTTT
CASSLEIGVGDTQYF
>TRBD2|19|TRBV5-6|-|TRBJ2-4
TGTGCCAGCAGCTGGGGGAGGGTTAGCGGAGACCTAGCCAAAAACATTCAGTACTTC
CASSWGRVSGDLAKNIQYF
>-|12|TRBV29-1|-|TRBJ2-7
TGCAGCGTTGAAGGCAGGGCCTACGAGCAGTACTTC
CSVEGRAYEQYF
>TRBD2|15|TRBV27|-|TRBJ2-3
TGTGCCAGCAGTCCCAAGCGGGAACGGACAGATACGCAGTATTTT
CASSPKRERTDTQYF
>TRBD2|15|TRBV7-2|-|TRBJ2-7
TGTGCCAGCAGCCTGACTAGCGGGAGGGCCCACGAGCAGTACTTC
CASSLTSGRAHEQYF
>-|13|TRBV10-2|-|TRBJ2-1
TGCGCCAGCAGTGAGGACTACCAGTATGAGCAGTTCTTC
CASSEDYQYEQFF
>-|13|TRBV25-1|-|TRBJ2-2
TGTGCCAGCGCGCGACTGAACACCGGGGAGCTGTTTTTT
CASARLNTGELFF
>-|15|TRBV5-6|-|TRBJ1-2
TGTGCCAGCAGCTTGGCCGAGGTGGCTAACTATGGCTACACCTTC
CASSLAEVANYGYTF
>TRBD2|16|TRBV4-2|-|TRBJ2-3
TGTGCCAGCAGCAACCGAGCGGGAGAGGTTGCAGATACGCAGTATTTT
CASSNRAGEVADTQYF
>TRBD1|15|TRBV6-5|-|TRBJ1-1
TGTGCCAGCAGTGGATCAGGGGGCAGCGACACTGAAGCTTTCTTT
CASSGSGGSDTEAFF
>TRBD2|15|TRBV7-2|-|TRBJ2-1
TGTGCCAGCAGCCCCGGACTAGCGGGAGTCAATGAGCAGTTCTTC
CASSPGLAGVNEQFF
>TRBD2|16|TRBV13|-|TRBJ2-3
TGTGCCAGCAGCTTACCTAGCGGAGGATTCACAGATACGCAGTATTTT
CASSLPSGGFTDTQYF
>TRBD2|13|TRBV28|-|TRBJ2-7
TGTGCCAGCAGTGAAGGGACTACCTACGAGCAGTACTTC
CASSEGTTYEQYF
>TRBD2|17|TRBV15|few|TRBJ2-2
TGTGCCACCAGCAGACCGGGTGGAGCGGGAGAGGACGGGGAGCTGTTTTTT
CATSRPGGAGEDGELFF
>TRBD2|15|TRBV4-1|-|TRBJ2-7
TGCGCCAGTTCTACTAGCGGGAATAGTTCCTACGAGCAGTACTTC
CASSTSGNSSYEQYF
>TRBD1|17|TRBV4-3|-|TRBJ2-2
TGCGCCAGCAGCCAAGACCCCGGACAGGGGAGAACCGGGGAGCTGTTTTTT
CASSQDPGQGRTGELFF
>-|16|TRBV28|-|TRBJ2-1
TGTGCCAGCAGTCTCCCCTCCGGGAGCTCCTACAATGAGCAGTTCTTC
CASSLPSGSSYNEQFF
>TRBD2|15|TRBV5-6|-|TRBJ2-1
TGTGCCAGCAGCTTTGGGCTAGCGGGGTACAATGAGCAGTTCTTC
CASSFGLAGYNEQFF
>-|16|TRBV7-2|-|TRBJ2-2
TGTGCCAGCGTTGAGAGTGGGCCCTCGAGCACCGGGGAGCTGTTTTTT
CASVESGPSSTGELFF
>TRBD1|12|TRBV29-1|-|TRBJ2-7
TGCAGCGTTGGTCAGGGGGCCTACGAGCAGTACTTC
CSVGQGAYEQYF
>-|14|TRBV2|-|TRBJ1-2
TGTGCCAGCAGTGAGTCTGACTCATCCTATGGCTACACCTTC
CASSESDSSYGYTF
>TRBD2|16|TRBV13|-|TRBJ2-2
TGTGCCAGCAGCTGCCCTAGCGGGAAAAACACCGGGGAGCTGTTTTTT
CASSCPSGKNTGELFF
>-|14|TRBV5-1|-|TRBJ1-2
TGCGCCAGCAGCTTGGACAGTGTAACTCGGGGCTACACCTTC
CASSLDSVTRGYTF
>-|15|TRBV4-1|-|TRBJ2-7
TGCGCCAGCAGCCAATTTACAGGGTGGACGTACGAGCAGTACTTC
CASSQFTGWTYEQYF
>-|15|TRBV12-5|-|TRBJ2-3
TGTGCTAGTGGTCCATACGGGGTACACACAGATACGCAGTATTTT
CASGPYGVHTDTQYF
>TRBD1|14|TRBV10-3|-|TRBJ2-7
TGTGCCATCAGCCGAGGACAGGGTTCCTACGAGCAGTACTTC
CAISRGQGSYEQYF
>TRBD2|15|TRBV12-5|-|TRBJ2-1
TGTGCTAGTGGTCCGAGGACTAGCGGGAGCTATGAGCAGTTCTTC
CASGPRTSGSYEQFF
>-|15|TRBV18|-|TRBJ1-1
TGTGCCAGCTCACTTCACAGGGACCCAACCGCTGAAGCTTTCTTT
CASSLHRDPTAEAFF
>-|11|TRBV9|few|TRBJ2-5
TGTGCCAGCAGCGTAGCGGAGACCCAGTACTTC
CASSVAETQYF
>-|14|TRBV9|-|TRBJ2-1
TGTGCCAGCAGCGTAGAGCCGAACTACAATGAGCAGTTCTTC
CASSVEPNYNEQFF
>TRBD1|17|TRBV30|-|TRBJ1-4
TGTGCCTGGAGTGAGCGGGACAGGCCTTCTGACGCAGAAAAACTGTTTTTT
CAWSERDRPSDAEKLFF
>-|15|TRBV7-2|-|TRBJ1-5
TGTGCCAGCAGCTTAGCGGGGAGACTCGGGCAGCCCCAGCATTTT
CASSLAGRLGQPQHF
>TRBD1|15|TRBV5-1|-|TRBJ2-1
TGCGCCAGCAGCCACAGACAGGGGGCGTCCAATGAGCAGTTCTTC
CASSHRQGASNEQFF
>TRBD1|17|TRBV30|-|TRBJ2-7
TGTGCCTGGGATGTGACTCCCGGGACAGGGGGCTCCTACGAGCAGTACTTC
CAWDVTPGTGGSYEQYF
>TRBD2|14|TRBV27|-|TRBJ2-7
TGTGCCAGCGGACTAGCGGGAGGGCGGGATGAGCAGTACTTC
CASGLAGGRDEQYF